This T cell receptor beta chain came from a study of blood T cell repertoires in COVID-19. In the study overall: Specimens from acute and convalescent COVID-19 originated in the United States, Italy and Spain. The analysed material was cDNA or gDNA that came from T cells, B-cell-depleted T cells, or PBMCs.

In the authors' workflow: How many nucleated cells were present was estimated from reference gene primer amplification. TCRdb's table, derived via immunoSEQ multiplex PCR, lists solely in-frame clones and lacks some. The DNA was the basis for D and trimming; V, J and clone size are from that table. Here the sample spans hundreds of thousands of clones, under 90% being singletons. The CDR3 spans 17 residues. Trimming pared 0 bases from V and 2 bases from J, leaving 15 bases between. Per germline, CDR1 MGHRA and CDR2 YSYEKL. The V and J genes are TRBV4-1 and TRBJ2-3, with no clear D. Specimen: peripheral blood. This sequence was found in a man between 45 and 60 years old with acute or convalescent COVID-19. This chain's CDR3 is CASSQDWPGRNTDTQYF. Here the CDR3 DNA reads TGCGCCAGCAGCCAAGACTGGCCGGGTCGGAACACAGATACGCAGTATTTT.